This T cell receptor (beta chain) was retrieved from a study of beta chain features in type 1 diabetes. TCRB transcripts that were expressed got sequenced, as all of the isolated RNA had been reverse transcribed. Data came from immunoSEQ multiplex PCR; TCRdb stores just in-frame clones and leaves some out. There are 400,000 to 500,000 clones in the sample; about 15% occur only once, and around 0.035% lies in the top ten. This clone was counted between two and nine times. The source material was naive CD4+ T cells from blood. The receptor comes from a young man in good health.

This CDR3 is CSVEAGLGSNEQFF. The CDR3 DNA sequence: TGCAGCGTTGAGGCAGGACTAGGGTCCAATGAGCAGTTCTTC. The chain recombines TRBV29-1 with TRBJ2-1, with 7 bases aligning to TRBD2. The germline V gene encodes CDR1 SQVTM and CDR2 ANQGSEA. CDR3 length: 14 residues. The trim removed 3 bases at V and 6 bases at J, leaving 8 bases unmatched.